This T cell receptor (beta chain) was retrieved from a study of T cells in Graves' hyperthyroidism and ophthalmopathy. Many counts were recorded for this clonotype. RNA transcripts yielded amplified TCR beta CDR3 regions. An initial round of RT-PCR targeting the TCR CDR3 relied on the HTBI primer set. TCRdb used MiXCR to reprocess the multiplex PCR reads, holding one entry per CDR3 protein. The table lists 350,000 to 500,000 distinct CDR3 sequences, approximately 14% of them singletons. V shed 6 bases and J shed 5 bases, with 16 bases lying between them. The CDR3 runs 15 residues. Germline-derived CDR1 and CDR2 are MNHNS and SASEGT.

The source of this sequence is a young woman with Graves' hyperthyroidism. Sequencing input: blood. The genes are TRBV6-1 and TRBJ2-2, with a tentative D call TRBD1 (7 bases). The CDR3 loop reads CASREGARETGELFF. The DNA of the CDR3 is TGTGCCAGCAGGGAGGGGGCGCGAGAAACCGGGGAGCTGTTTTTT.